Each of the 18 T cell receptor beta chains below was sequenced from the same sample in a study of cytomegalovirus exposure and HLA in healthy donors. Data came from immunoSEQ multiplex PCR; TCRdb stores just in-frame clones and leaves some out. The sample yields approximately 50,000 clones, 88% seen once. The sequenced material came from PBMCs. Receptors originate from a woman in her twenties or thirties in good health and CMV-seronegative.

CDR3 amino acids: CASTVRTGGLKTQYF. In DNA, the CDR3 is TGTGCCAGCACCGTTCGGACAGGGGGCTTGAAGACCCAGTACTTC. The V call is TRBV28, the J call TRBJ2-5; 11 bases agree with TRBD1. Germline CDR1 reads MDHEN; CDR2 reads SYDVKM. The CDR3 has 15 amino acids. V was clipped by 7 bases and J by 6 bases; unmatched bases: 10. Drawing the rest from reference TRBV28 and TRBJ2-5, the complete variable domain is DVKVTQSSRYLVKRTGEKVFLECVQDMDHENMFWYRQDPGLGLRLIYFSYDVKMKEKGDIPEGYSVSREKKERFSLILESASTNQTSMYLCASTVRTGGLKTQYFGPGTRLLVL.

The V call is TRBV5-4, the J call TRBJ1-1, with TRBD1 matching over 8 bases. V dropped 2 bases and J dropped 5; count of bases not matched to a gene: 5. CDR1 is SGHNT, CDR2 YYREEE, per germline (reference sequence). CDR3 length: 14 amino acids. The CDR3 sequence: CASSFTGGGTEAFF. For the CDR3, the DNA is TGTGCCAGCAGCTTCACAGGGGGGGGGACTGAAGCTTTCTTT.

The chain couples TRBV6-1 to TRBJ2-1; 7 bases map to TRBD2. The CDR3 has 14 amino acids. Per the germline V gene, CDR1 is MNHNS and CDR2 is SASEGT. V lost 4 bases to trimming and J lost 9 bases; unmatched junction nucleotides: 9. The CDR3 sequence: CASSGLTSQSEQFF. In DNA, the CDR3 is TGTGCCAGCAGTGGGTTGACTAGCCAGAGTGAGCAGTTCTTC.

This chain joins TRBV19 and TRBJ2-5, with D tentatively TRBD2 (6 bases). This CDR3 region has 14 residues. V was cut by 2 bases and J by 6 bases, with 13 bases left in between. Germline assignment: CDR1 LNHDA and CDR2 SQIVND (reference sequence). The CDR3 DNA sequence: TGTGCCAGTAGTATACGGGACTTGGGACAGACCCAGTACTTC. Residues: CASSIRDLGQTQYF.

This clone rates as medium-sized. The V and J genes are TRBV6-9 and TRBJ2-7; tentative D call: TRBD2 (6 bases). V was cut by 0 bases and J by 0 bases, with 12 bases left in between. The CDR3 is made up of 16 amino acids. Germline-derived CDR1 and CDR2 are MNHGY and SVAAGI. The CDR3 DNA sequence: TGTGCCAGCAGTTATTCGTGTTCCGGGGGCTCCTACGAGCAGTACTTC. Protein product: CASSYSCSGGSYEQYF.

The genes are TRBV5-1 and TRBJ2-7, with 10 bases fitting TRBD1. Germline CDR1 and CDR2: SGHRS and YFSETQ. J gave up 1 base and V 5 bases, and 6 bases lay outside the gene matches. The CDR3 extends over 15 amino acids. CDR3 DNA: TGCGCCAGCAGATTGAGGACAGGGGGTTCCTACGAGCAGTACTTC. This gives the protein CASRLRTGGSYEQYF.

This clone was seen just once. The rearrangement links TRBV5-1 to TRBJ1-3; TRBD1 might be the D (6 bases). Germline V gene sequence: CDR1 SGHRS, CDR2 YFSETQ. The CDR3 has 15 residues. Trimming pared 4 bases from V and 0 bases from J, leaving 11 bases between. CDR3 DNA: TGCGCCAGCAGCCCTACAGGGTTCTCTGGAAACACCATATATTTT. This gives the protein CASSPTGFSGNTIYF.

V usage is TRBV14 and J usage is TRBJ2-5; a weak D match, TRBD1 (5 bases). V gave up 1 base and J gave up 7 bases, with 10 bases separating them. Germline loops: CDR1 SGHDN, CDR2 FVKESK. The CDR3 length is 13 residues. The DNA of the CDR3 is TGTGCCAGCAGCCAAGCTCTCCAGGGGACCCAGTACTTC. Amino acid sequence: CASSQALQGTQYF.

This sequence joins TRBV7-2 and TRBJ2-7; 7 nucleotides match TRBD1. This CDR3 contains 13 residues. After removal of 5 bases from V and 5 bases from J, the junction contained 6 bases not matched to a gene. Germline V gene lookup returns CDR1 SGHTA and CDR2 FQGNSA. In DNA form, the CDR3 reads TGTGCCAGCAGCCCCAGGGGGTGGAACGAGCAGTACTTC. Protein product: CASSPRGWNEQYF.

The CDR3 protein is CASSRGTGGHEQYF. CDR3 DNA: TGTGCCAGCAGTAGGGGGACAGGGGGCCACGAGCAGTACTTC. This chain connects TRBV2 to TRBJ2-7; 12 bases fit TRBD1. Germline loops: CDR1 SNHLY, CDR2 FYNNEI. V lost 5 bases to trimming and J lost 5 bases; unmatched junction nucleotides: 4. The CDR3 sequence is 14 residues long.

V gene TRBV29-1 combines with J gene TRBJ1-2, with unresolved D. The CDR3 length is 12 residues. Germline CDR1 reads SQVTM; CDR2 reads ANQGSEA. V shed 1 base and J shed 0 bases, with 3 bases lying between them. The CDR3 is CSVEASNYGYTF. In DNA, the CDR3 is TGCAGCGTTGAAGCCTCTAACTATGGCTACACCTTC.

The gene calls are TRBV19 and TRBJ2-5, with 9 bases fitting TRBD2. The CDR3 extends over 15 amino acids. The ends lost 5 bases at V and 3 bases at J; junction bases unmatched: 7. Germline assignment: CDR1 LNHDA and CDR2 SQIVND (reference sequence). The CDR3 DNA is TGTGCCAGTAGTTCGCGAGCGGGAGGAGAAGAGACCCAGTACTTC. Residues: CASSSRAGGEETQYF.

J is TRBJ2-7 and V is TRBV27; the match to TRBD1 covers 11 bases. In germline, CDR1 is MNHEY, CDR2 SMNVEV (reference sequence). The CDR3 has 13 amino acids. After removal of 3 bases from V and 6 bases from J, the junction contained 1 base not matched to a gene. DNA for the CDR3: TGTGCCAGCAGTTTGGGACAGGGGGGCGAGCAGTACTTC. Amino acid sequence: CASSLGQGGEQYF.

The CDR3 here is CASSLGQGAHGEQYF. The CDR3 region has the DNA TGTGCCAGCAGCTTAGGACAGGGGGCGCATGGCGAGCAGTACTTC. This rearrangement joins TRBV11-3 to TRBJ2-7, with 10 bases fitting TRBD1. The CDR3 is 15 residues long. Germline V gene data show CDR1 as SGHNT and CDR2 as YENEEA. J gave up 6 bases and V 1 base, and 6 bases lay outside the gene matches.

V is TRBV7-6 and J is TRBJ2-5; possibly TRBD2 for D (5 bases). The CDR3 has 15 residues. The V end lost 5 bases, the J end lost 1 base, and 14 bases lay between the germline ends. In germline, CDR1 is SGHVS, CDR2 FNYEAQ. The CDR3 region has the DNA TGTGCCAGCAGCGCCAGAGGGCTACCCCAAGAGACCCAGTACTTC. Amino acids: CASSARGLPQETQYF.

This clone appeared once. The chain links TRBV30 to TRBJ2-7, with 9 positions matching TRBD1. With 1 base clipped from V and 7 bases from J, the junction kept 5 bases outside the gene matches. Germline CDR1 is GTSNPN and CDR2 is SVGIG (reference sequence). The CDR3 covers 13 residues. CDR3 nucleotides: TGTGCCTGGAGTGGGACAGGGGCCTGGGAGCAGTACTTC. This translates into CAWSGTGAWEQYF.

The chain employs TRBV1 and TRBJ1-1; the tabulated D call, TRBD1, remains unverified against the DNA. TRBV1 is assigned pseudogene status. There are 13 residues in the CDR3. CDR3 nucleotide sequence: TGCACCAGCAGCCGCCCTGGACAGGGAGAAGCTTTCTTT. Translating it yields CTSSRPGQGEAFF.

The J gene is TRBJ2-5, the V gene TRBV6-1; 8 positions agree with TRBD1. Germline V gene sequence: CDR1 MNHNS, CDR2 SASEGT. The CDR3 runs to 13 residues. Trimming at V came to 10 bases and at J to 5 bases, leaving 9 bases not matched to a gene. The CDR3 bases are TGTGCCAACCGACAGGGGCTGGGCGAGACCCAGTACTTC. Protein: CANRQGLGETQYF.